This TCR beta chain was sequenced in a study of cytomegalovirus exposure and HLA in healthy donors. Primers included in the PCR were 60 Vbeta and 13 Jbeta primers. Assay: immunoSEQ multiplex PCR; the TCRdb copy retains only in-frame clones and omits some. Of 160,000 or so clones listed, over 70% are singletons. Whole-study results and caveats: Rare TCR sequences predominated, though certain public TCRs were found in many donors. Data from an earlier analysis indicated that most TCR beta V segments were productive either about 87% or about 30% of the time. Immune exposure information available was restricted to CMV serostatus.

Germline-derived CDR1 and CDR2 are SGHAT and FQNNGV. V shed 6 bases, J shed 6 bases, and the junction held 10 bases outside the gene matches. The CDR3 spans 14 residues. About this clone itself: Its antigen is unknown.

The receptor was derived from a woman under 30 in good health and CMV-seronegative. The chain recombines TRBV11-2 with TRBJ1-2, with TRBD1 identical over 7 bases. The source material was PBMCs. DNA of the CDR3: TGTGCCAGCAGTACCGAGACAGGGCCAAATGGCTACACCTTC. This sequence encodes CASSTETGPNGYTF.